The rows below give T cell receptor beta chains drawn from one sample of a study of Graves' ophthalmopathy and Graves' hyperthyroidism. A single record per CDR3 protein comes from TCRdb applying MiXCR to the multiplex PCR reads. Here the sample spans about 620,000 distinct CDR3 sequences, around a fifth being singletons. The sequenced sample was peripheral blood. Receptors originate from a woman younger than 35 with stable Graves' hyperthyroidism. Some clones in this sample may be carry-over from other donors' samples. Both conserved end residues are part of each CDR3. Fields, in order: V gene, J gene, clone size, D gene, CDR3 protein, CDR3 DNA. The D gene is left open where the match is weak. Some rows have no size entry. The others give once, few or many, or a class for an expanded clone.

V: TRBV12-3/TRBV12-4
J: TRBJ2-7
size: -
D: -
CDR3: CASSLRRDALDEQYF
DNA: TGTGCCAGCAGTTTAAGGCGGGACGCCTTGGACGAGCAGTACTTC

V: TRBV12-3/TRBV12-4
J: TRBJ1-1
size: many
D: TRBD1
CDR3: CASVRDRGLNTEAFF
DNA: TGTGCCAGCGTCCGGGACAGGGGGTTGAACACTGAAGCTTTCTTT

V: TRBV7-6
J: TRBJ1-2
size: many
D: TRBD1
CDR3: CASSRGQGDYGYTF
DNA: TGTGCCAGCAGCCGGGGACAGGGAGACTATGGCTACACCTTC

V: TRBV19
J: TRBJ2-4
size: few
D: -
CDR3: CASSLDRAKNIQYF
DNA: TGTGCCAGTAGCCTCGACAGGGCCAAAAACATTCAGTACTTC

V: TRBV20-1
J: TRBJ2-7
size: many
D: TRBD1
CDR3: CSARAPGQGYEQYF
DNA: TGCAGTGCCCGCGCCCCGGGACAGGGCTACGAGCAGTACTTC

V: TRBV12-5
J: TRBJ1-1
size: many
D: -
CDR3: CASAQGEAFF
DNA: TGTGCTAGTGCCCAGGGTGAAGCTTTCTTT

V: TRBV4-1
J: TRBJ2-7
size: many
D: TRBD1
CDR3: CASSQFTGGWEQYF
DNA: TGCGCCAGCAGCCAATTTACAGGGGGCTGGGAGCAGTACTTC

V: TRBV20-1
J: TRBJ2-7
size: many
D: TRBD1
CDR3: CSARDRGTGAYEQYF
DNA: TGCAGTGCTAGAGATCGTGGGACAGGGGCATACGAGCAGTACTTC

V: TRBV6-5
J: TRBJ1-5
size: -
D: -
CDR3: CASSFFFDQPQQF
DNA: TGTGCCAGCAGTTTCTTCTTTGATCAGCCCCAGCAGTTT

V: TRBV27
J: TRBJ1-5
size: -
D: -
CDR3: CASSEGLPDQPQHF
DNA: TGTGCCAGCAGTGAGGGATTGCCGGATCAGCCCCAGCATTTT

V: TRBV12-3/TRBV12-4
J: TRBJ2-7
size: -
D: TRBD1
CDR3: CASSLRSGGLYEQYF
DNA: TGTGCCAGCAGTTTAAGGTCAGGGGGCCTCTACGAGCAGTACTTC

V: TRBV18
J: TRBJ2-4
size: few
D: -
CDR3: CASSLQNTEKNIQYF
DNA: TGTGCCAGCTCACTACAGAACACAGAGAAAAACATTCAGTACTTC

V: TRBV7-3
J: TRBJ1-2
size: many
D: -
CDR3: CASSPNTGNYGYTF
DNA: TGTGCCAGCAGCCCAAATACAGGGAACTATGGCTACACCTTC

V: TRBV6-1
J: TRBJ2-2
size: -
D: TRBD1
CDR3: CASSGQGTGTGELFF
DNA: TGTGCCAGCAGTGGACAGGGGACGGGCACCGGGGAGCTGTTTTTT

V: TRBV30
J: TRBJ2-6
size: many
D: -
CDR3: CAWSFTSSGANVLTF
DNA: TGTGCCTGGAGTTTCACGAGCTCTGGGGCCAACGTCCTGACTTTC

V: TRBV6-1
J: TRBJ1-2
size: -
D: -
CDR3: CASSKGTGYYGYTF
DNA: TGTGCCAGCAGCAAAGGGACCGGATACTATGGCTACACCTTC

V: TRBV19
J: TRBJ2-2
size: -
D: -
CDR3: CASSPAAPPNTGELFF
DNA: TGTGCCAGTAGCCCAGCGGCCCCACCTAATACCGGGGAGCTGTTTTTT

V: TRBV29-1
J: TRBJ2-2
size: -
D: TRBD1
CDR3: CSVSGGSNTGELFF
DNA: TGCAGCGTGTCAGGGGGCTCGAACACCGGGGAGCTGTTTTTT

V: TRBV7-2
J: TRBJ1-2
size: many
D: TRBD1
CDR3: CASSEGQIVNYGYTF
DNA: TGTGCCAGCAGCGAGGGACAGATAGTGAACTATGGCTACACCTTC

V: TRBV20-1
J: TRBJ1-5
size: many
D: -
CDR3: CSASGADSYQPQHF
DNA: TGCAGTGCTAGTGGGGCAGACTCCTATCAGCCCCAGCATTTT

V: TRBV12-3/TRBV12-4
J: TRBJ2-7
size: many
D: TRBD1
CDR3: CASSDRDEQYF
DNA: TGTGCCAGCAGTGACAGGGACGAGCAGTACTTC

V: TRBV12-3/TRBV12-4
J: TRBJ1-2
size: many
D: -
CDR3: CASLSTEDTPRGYGYTF
DNA: TGTGCCAGCCTTTCAACCGAGGACACCCCGAGGGGCTATGGCTACACCTTC

V: TRBV27
J: TRBJ1-2
size: medium-sized
D: TRBD1
CDR3: CASSLTGGYGYTF
DNA: TGTGCCAGCAGTTTAACAGGGGGCTATGGCTACACCTTC

V: TRBV24-1
J: TRBJ2-7
size: -
D: TRBD2
CDR3: CATSDLAGYEQYF
DNA: TGTGCCACCAGTGACCTAGCGGGCTACGAGCAGTACTTC

V: TRBV7-3
J: TRBJ2-6
size: many
D: -
CDR3: CASSPSVSSGANVLTF
DNA: TGTGCCAGCAGCCCATCCGTTAGCTCTGGGGCCAACGTCCTGACTTTC

V: TRBV20-1
J: TRBJ2-5
size: many
D: -
CDR3: CSAGVQTGKRQTQYF
DNA: TGCAGTGCTGGGGTCCAGACGGGCAAGAGGCAGACCCAGTACTTC

V: TRBV6-1
J: TRBJ1-2
size: many
D: -
CDR3: CASKAPGFRYGYTF
DNA: TGTGCCAGCAAAGCGCCAGGGTTTCGATATGGCTACACCTTC

V: TRBV29-1
J: TRBJ2-7
size: many
D: TRBD2
CDR3: CREMASGGVEQYF
DNA: TGCAGGGAAATGGCTAGCGGTGGTGTGGAGCAGTACTTC

V: TRBV12-3/TRBV12-4
J: TRBJ1-1
size: many
D: -
CDR3: CASSFFFSPEAFF
DNA: TGTGCCAGCAGTTTTTTCTTCTCGCCTGAAGCTTTCTTT